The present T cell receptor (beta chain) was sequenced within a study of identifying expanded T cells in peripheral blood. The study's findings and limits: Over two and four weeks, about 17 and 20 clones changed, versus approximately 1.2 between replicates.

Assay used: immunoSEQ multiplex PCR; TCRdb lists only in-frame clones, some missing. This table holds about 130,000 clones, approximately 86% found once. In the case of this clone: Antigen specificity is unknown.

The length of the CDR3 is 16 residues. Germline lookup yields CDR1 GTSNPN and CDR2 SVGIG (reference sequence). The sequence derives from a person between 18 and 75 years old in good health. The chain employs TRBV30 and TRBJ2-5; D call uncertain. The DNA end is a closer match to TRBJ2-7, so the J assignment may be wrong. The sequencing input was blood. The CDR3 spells CAWGLQPGFFSYEQYF. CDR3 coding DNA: TGTGCCTGGGGCCTCCAGCCGGGCTTCTTCTCCTACGAGCAGTACTTC.